This T cell receptor beta chain was captured by sequencing in a study of cytomegalovirus exposure and HLA in healthy donors. In the study overall: Tens of millions of unique TCRs from HLA-typed donors were held in an early release of data.

PCR amplification relied on 60 Vbeta primers (plus 13 Jbeta primers). Source study methods: As a later analysis found, there were 80 million or so unique TCR beta chains, of which roughly 11 million were shared. Measured with immunoSEQ multiplex PCR; TCRdb has only the in-frame clones, and not every one. That table furnishes V, J and clone size, whereas the DNA furnished D and trimming. This table holds 120,000 to 150,000 clones. Study results and limitations: Some TCR beta chains (roughly 160 of them) were listed as cytomegalovirus-associated.

Worth noting for this clone: Its specificity is not known.

V trimming: 4 bases; J trimming: 3 bases; junction bases outside the gene matches: 6. Germline CDR1 is SGHRS and CDR2 is YFSETQ. The CDR3 runs 15 residues. Sequenced: PBMCs. This clonotype was sampled from a man aged 35-49 years in good health and CMV-seronegative. The chain recombines TRBV5-1 with TRBJ1-5; 8 nucleotides match TRBD1. In nucleotides, the CDR3 is TGCGCCAGCAGCCCGGGACAGGCCTACAATCAGCCCCAGCATTTT. It translates to CASSPGQAYNQPQHF.